The rows below give T cell receptor beta chains drawn from one sample of a study of blood T cell repertoires in COVID-19. Profiling relied on immunoSEQ multiplex PCR, and the TCRdb table lists in-frame clones only, not all of them. The table has about 520,000 clones, roughly 85% seen once. The source material was peripheral blood. All receptors derive from a human donor in a cohort sampled during active COVID-19. The CDR3 runs from the conserved cysteine through the conserved F or W. D genes are given only for firm matches. The size field is filled for only some rows; it gives once, few, many or a size class.

j_gene | v_gene | abundance | d_gene | CDR3aa | CDR3nt
TRBJ2-2 | TRBV7-2 | - | - | CASSHRNVQGLNTGELFF | TGTGCCAGCAGCCACCGGAACGTACAGGGTCTGAACACCGGGGAGCTGTTTTTT
TRBJ1-4 | TRBV6-5 | few | - | CASSPLATNEKLFF | TGTGCCAGCAGTCCCCTAGCAACTAATGAAAAACTGTTTTTT
TRBJ2-1 | TRBV9 | - | TRBD1 | CASSVGQGTGAYNEQFF | TGTGCCAGCAGCGTAGGACAGGGAACTGGGGCCTACAATGAGCAGTTCTTC
TRBJ2-3 | TRBV28 | - | - | CASSLEGGSLVADTQYF | TGTGCCAGCAGTTTAGAAGGAGGGTCCCTGGTCGCAGATACGCAGTATTTT
TRBJ2-1 | TRBV30 | - | - | CAWSERLGVSEQFF | TGTGCCTGGAGTGAACGCCTAGGAGTATCTGAGCAGTTCTTC
TRBJ1-1 | TRBV7-8 | - | - | CASSGHPNTEAFF | TGTGCCAGCTCGGGACACCCGAACACTGAAGCTTTCTTT
TRBJ2-7 | TRBV5-5 | - | TRBD1 | CASSPPPGQGDEQYF | TGTGCCAGCAGCCCCCCGCCGGGACAGGGGGACGAGCAGTACTTC
TRBJ2-2 | TRBV11-2 | - | TRBD2 | CASSLGLAGGPDTGELFF | TGTGCCAGCAGCTTAGGACTAGCGGGAGGGCCGGACACCGGGGAGCTGTTTTTT
TRBJ2-7 | TRBV7-6 | - | - | CASSDSSPEQYF | TGTGCCAGCAGTGATAGCTCTCCCGAGCAGTACTTC
TRBJ2-3 | TRBV7-3 | - | TRBD1 | CASSLTRDRGSDTQYF | TGTGCCAGCAGCTTAACTCGGGACAGGGGCTCAGATACGCAGTATTTT
TRBJ2-3 | TRBV19 | once | - | CASSVPGSQYF | TGTGCCAGTAGTGTTCCAGGATCGCAGTATTTT
TRBJ2-5 | TRBV7-2 | few | TRBD2 | CASSTDPGGITETQYF | TGTGCCAGCAGCACAGACCCGGGAGGGATTACGGAGACCCAGTACTTC
TRBJ2-7 | TRBV5-4 | - | TRBD1 | CASSHRPGQGSSYEQYF | TGTGCCAGCAGCCATCGGCCGGGACAGGGGTCGTCCTACGAGCAGTACTTC
TRBJ2-2 | TRBV5-4 | once | - | CASSLLAPLNTGELFF | TGTGCCAGCAGCTTGCTAGCGCCACTTAACACCGGGGAGCTGTTTTTT
TRBJ1-2 | TRBV6-2/TRBV6-3 | few | - | CASSYSWAQVAGYTF | TGTGCCAGCAGTTACTCCTGGGCACAGGTGGCCGGCTACACCTTC
TRBJ2-3 | TRBV6-2/TRBV6-3 | - | TRBD2 | CASSYPTSGRTDTQYF | TGTGCCAGCAGTTACCCGACTAGCGGGCGGACAGATACGCAGTATTTT
TRBJ2-7 | TRBV20-1 | - | - | CSASSFLNSYEQYF | TGCAGTGCTAGTAGTTTTCTAAATTCCTACGAGCAGTACTTC
TRBJ2-5 | TRBV6-2/TRBV6-3 | - | TRBD2 | CASSSFLAGVEETQYF | TGTGCCAGCAGTTCCTTCCTGGCGGGAGTGGAAGAGACCCAGTACTTC
TRBJ2-5 | TRBV5-5 | - | - | CASSLKLRDYTREETQYF | TGTGCCAGCAGCTTGAAGCTTCGGGATTACACCAGAGAAGAGACCCAGTACTTC
TRBJ2-1 | TRBV19 | - | - | CASSSGGNEQFF | -
TRBJ2-2 | TRBV7-2 | - | - | CASSRGGDFRAGELFF | TGTGCCAGCAGCCGCGGCGGGGACTTCAGGGCCGGGGAGCTGTTTTTT
TRBJ1-1 | TRBV30 | - | - | CAWSQGTNTEAFF | TGTGCCTGGAGTCAGGGCACGAACACTGAAGCTTTCTTT
TRBJ2-7 | TRBV30 | - | TRBD2 | CAWTSGSYEQYF | TGTGCCTGGACTAGCGGCTCCTACGAGCAGTACTTC
TRBJ2-7 | TRBV5-1 | - | TRBD2 | CASSLVSGALEQYF | TGCGCCAGCAGCTTGGTTAGCGGGGCTCTGGAGCAGTACTTC
TRBJ2-5 | TRBV5-1 | - | TRBD2 | CASSARTSGRRGQETQYF | TGCGCCAGCAGCGCCAGGACTAGCGGGAGGCGAGGCCAAGAGACCCAGTACTTC
TRBJ2-5 | TRBV3-1/TRBV3-2 | - | - | CASSQERARKQETQYF | TGTGCCAGCAGCCAAGAGAGGGCACGGAAGCAAGAGACCCAGTACTTC
TRBJ1-1 | TRBV29-1 | - | - | CSVEPGNTEAFF | TGCAGCGTTGAACCAGGGAACACTGAAGCTTTCTTT
TRBJ1-1 | TRBV5-1 | - | TRBD1 | CASSYLPDRDRYLGGNTEAFF | TGCGCCAGCAGCTACTTACCCGACCGGGACAGATACCTCGGAGGGAACACTGAAGCTTTCTTT
TRBJ1-2 | TRBV27 | - | TRBD1 | CASSFPTQDRDRDYGYTF | TGTGCCAGCAGTTTCCCTACCCAGGACAGGGATCGAGACTATGGCTACACCTTC
TRBJ2-7 | TRBV25-1 | - | TRBD1 | CASSTPGQGAREQYF | TGTGCCAGCAGTACGCCGGGACAGGGGGCGCGCGAGCAGTACTTC
TRBJ2-7 | TRBV6-5 | - | - | CASSPSYEQYF | TGTGCCAGCAGCCCCAGCTACGAGCAGTACTTC
TRBJ1-2 | TRBV25-1 | few | TRBD1 | CASSTGARGYTF | TGTGCCAGCAGTACAGGGGCGCGGGGCTACACCTTC
TRBJ2-1 | TRBV5-5 | - | - | CASSLDVGLNEQFF | TGTGCCAGCAGCTTGGATGTGGGGCTCAATGAGCAGTTCTTC
TRBJ2-3 | TRBV2 | - | TRBD1 | CASSDPGQGTDTQYF | TGTGCCAGCAGTGACCCGGGACAGGGCACAGATACGCAGTATTTT
TRBJ2-1 | TRBV7-7 | once | - | CASSLSYRDNEQFF | TGTGCTAGCAGCCTTTCTTACCGCGACAATGAGCAGTTCTTC
TRBJ2-3 | TRBV7-2 | - | - | CASSLIGTDTQYF | TGTGCCAGCAGCTTAATCGGGACAGATACGCAGTATTTT
TRBJ2-7 | TRBV10-3 | - | TRBD2 | CAISALADSSYEQYF | TGTGCCATCAGTGCCCTAGCGGATAGCTCCTACGAGCAGTACTTC
TRBJ2-3 | TRBV29-1 | - | - | CSAGRRETTQYF | TGCAGCGCTGGCAGGAGGGAGACTACGCAGTATTTT
TRBJ2-2 | TRBV5-4 | few | TRBD2 | CASRRDPREPGELFF | TGTGCCAGCAGACGCGACCCGCGGGAGCCCGGGGAGCTGTTTTTT
TRBJ2-3 | TRBV7-2 | once | - | CASSSLGGTDTQYF | TGTGCCAGCAGCTCACTGGGCGGCACAGATACGCAGTATTTT
TRBJ2-1 | TRBV3-1/TRBV3-2 | few | TRBD2 | CASSRSAGTYNEQFF | TGTGCCAGCAGTCGGTCAGCGGGGACCTACAATGAGCAGTTCTTC
TRBJ2-7 | TRBV19 | - | TRBD1 | CASSRQGDLYEQYF | TGTGCCAGTAGCAGACAGGGGGACCTCTACGAGCAGTACTTC
TRBJ1-2 | TRBV6-5 | - | TRBD1 | CASALEGARGYTF | TGTGCCAGCGCCCTAGAGGGGGCTAGAGGCTACACCTTC
TRBJ1-1 | TRBV6-5 | - | - | CASSSWGGTTNTEAFF | TGTGCCAGCAGTTCTTGGGGGGGGACCACCAACACTGAAGCTTTCTTT